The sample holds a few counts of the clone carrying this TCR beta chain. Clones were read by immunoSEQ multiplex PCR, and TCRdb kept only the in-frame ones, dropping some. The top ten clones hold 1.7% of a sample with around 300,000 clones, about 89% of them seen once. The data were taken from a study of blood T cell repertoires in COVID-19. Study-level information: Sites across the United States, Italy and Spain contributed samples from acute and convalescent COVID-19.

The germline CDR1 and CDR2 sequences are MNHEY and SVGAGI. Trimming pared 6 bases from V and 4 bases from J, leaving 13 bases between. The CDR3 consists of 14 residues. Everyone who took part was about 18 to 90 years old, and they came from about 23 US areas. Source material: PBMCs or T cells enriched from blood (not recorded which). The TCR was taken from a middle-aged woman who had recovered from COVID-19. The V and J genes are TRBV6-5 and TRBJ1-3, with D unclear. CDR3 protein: CASSRGGLGNTIYF. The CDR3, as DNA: TGTGCCAGCAGCCGAGGTGGACTCGGAAACACCATATATTTT.